The following is a T cell receptor beta chain sequence with its context. Generated by immunoSEQ multiplex PCR, the TCRdb table keeps only in-frame clones and is missing some. The sample has approximately 100,000 clones, 90% to 95% seen once. The data stem from a study of blood T cell repertoires in COVID-19. Turning to the study itself: COVID-19 samples, acute and convalescent, were from the United States, Italy and Spain.

Germline V gene sequence: CDR1 KGHSH, CDR2 LQKENI. The junction had 13 bases not matched to a gene; V was cut back by 8 bases and J by 0 bases. The CDR3 covers 17 residues. The sample comprised peripheral blood. The chain joins TRBV18 to TRBJ1-5, with 7 bases matching TRBD1. The origin of this receptor is a human donor in a cohort sampled during active COVID-19. This CDR3 reads CASQRTGERHSNQPQHF. CDR3 coding DNA: TGTGCCAGCCAACGGACAGGAGAGCGCCATAGCAATCAGCCCCAGCATTTT. Based on the CDR3 plus reference TRBV18 and TRBJ1-5, the full variable domain is NAGVMQNPRHLVRRRGQEARLRCSPMKGHSHVYWYRQLPEEGLKFMVYLQKENIIDESGMPKERFSAEFPKEGPSILRIQQVVRGDSAAYFCASQRTGERHSNQPQHFGDGTRLSIL.